A single sample gave rise to the 4 T cell receptor beta chains below, sequenced in a study of blood T cell repertoires in COVID-19. Sequenced by immunoSEQ multiplex PCR; TCRdb stores in-frame clones only, minus some. This repertoire shows 240,000 or so clones, over 65% found once; its top ten account for 2.5% to 4%. Sequencing was performed on peripheral blood. The receptors shown here come from a woman older than 75 with acute or convalescent COVID-19.

The rearrangement links TRBV5-4 to TRBJ1-2, with D uncertain. This CDR3 is 16 amino acids long. Germline loops: CDR1 SGHNT, CDR2 YYREEE (reference sequence). The ends were cut back, 4 bases at V and 7 bases at J, with 23 bases in the middle. CDR3 coding DNA: TGTGCCAGCAGCGCCGCATTTCAGGTCCAAGGTCGTGGCTACACCTTC. Amino acid sequence: CASSAAFQVQGRGYTF.

This chain uses TRBV29-1 with TRBJ2-5, with D perhaps TRBD2 (6 bases). The V end lost 5 bases, the J end lost 5 bases, and 15 bases lay between the germline ends. The CDR3 spans 13 residues. The germline V gene has CDR1 SQVTM and CDR2 ANQGSEA. The CDR3 bases are TGCAGCGTTCGTCGCGGGGTTGTGGAGACCCAGTACTTC. Translating it yields CSVRRGVVETQYF.

In this sample, this clone turned up once. The chain links TRBV2 to TRBJ2-5, with 9 bases identical to TRBD2. The CDR3 consists of 16 residues. Germline CDR1 is SNHLY and CDR2 is FYNNEI. With V trimmed by 5 bases and J by 5 bases, 12 bases remained unmatched. CDR3 loop: CASSSSGSPKRETQYF. The CDR3 nucleotides read TGTGCCAGCAGTAGTAGCGGGAGCCCTAAACGGGAGACCCAGTACTTC. Drawing the rest from reference TRBV2 and TRBJ2-5, the complete variable domain is EPEVTQTPSHQVTQMGQEVILRCVPISNHLYFYWYRQILGQKVEFLVSFYNNEISEKSEIFDDQFSVERPDGSNFTLKIRSTKLEDSAMYFCASSSSGSPKRETQYFGPGTRLLVL.

The genes are TRBV6-5 and TRBJ1-2; no reliable D call. Between the trimmed V and J ends, which lost 4 bases and 8 bases, there was a span of 14 bases. Germline V gives CDR1 MNHEY, CDR2 SVGAGI. The CDR3 is 13 residues long. The CDR3 here is CASSSLTEAGYTF. The CDR3 DNA reads as TGTGCCAGCAGTTCTCTGACCGAGGCAGGCTACACCTTC.